This TCR beta chain was captured in a study of OX40 agonist ivuxolimab in advanced cancers. Study-wide points: Clonal expansion was among the lowest in partial responders at 0.1-3.0 mg/kg, especially CD8+. The mean number of expanded clones was higher in CD8+ T cells than in CD4+. Clonal expansion from baseline to week 6 occurred in both CD4+ and CD8+ T cells.

The assay was immunoSEQ multiplex PCR, and TCRdb's table has in-frame clones only and misses some. The sample shows 99,000 or so clones, 70% to 85% of them seen only once. On this clone itself: Its target is unknown.

The CDR3 contains 15 residues. Germline V CDR1 and CDR2: LNHNV, YYDKDF (reference sequence). The V and J ends lost 1 base and 4 bases, in that order; junction bases with no gene match: 2. The source of this sequence is an adult with an advanced solid tumor such as melanoma, head and neck, liver or kidney cancer. The sequencing here drew on CD4+ or CD8+ T cells sorted from blood, taken in a trial of the OX40 agonist ivuxolimab. The chain employs TRBV15 and TRBJ2-1, with 9 positions matching TRBD1. The CDR3 coding sequence is TGTGCCACCAGCAGAGCGGGACAGGGTTACAATGAGCAGTTCTTC. Translated: CATSRAGQGYNEQFF.